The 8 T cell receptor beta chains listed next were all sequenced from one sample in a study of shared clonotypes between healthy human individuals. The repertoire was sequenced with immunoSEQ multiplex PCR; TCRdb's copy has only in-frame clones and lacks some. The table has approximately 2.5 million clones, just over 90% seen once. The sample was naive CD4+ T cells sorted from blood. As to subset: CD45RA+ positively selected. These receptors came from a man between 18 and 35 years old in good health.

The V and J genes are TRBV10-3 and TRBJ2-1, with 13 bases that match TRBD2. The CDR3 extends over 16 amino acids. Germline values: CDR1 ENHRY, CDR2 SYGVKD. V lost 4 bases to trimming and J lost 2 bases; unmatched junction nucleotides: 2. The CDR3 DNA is TGTGCCATCAGTGGGACTAGCGGGGGCCCCTACAATGAGCAGTTCTTC. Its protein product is CAISGTSGGPYNEQFF.

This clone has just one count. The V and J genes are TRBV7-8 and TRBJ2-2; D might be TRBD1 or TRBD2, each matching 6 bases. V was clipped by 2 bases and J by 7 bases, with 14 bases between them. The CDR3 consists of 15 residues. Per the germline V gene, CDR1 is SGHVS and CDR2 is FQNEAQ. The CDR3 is CASSLWTGGNGELFF. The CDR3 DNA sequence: TGTGCCAGCAGCTTATGGACCGGGGGCAACGGGGAGCTGTTTTTT.

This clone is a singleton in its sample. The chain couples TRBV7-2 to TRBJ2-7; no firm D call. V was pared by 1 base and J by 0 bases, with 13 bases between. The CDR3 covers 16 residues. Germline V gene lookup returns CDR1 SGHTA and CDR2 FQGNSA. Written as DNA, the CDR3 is TGTGCCAGCAGCTTAGTCGGTCTCCCTAGCTCCTACGAGCAGTACTTC. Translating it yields CASSLVGLPSSYEQYF.

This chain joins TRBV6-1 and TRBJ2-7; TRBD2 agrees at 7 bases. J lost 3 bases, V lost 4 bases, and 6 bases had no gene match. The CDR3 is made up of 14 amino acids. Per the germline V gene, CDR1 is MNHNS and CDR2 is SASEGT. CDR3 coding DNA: TGTGCCAGCAGTGTTACTAGCGTTAACTACGAGCAGTACTTC. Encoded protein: CASSVTSVNYEQYF.

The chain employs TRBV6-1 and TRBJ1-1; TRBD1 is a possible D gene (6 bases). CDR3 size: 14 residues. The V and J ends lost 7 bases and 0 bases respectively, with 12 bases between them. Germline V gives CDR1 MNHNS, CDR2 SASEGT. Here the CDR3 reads CASTSGHLNTEAFF. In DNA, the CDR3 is TGTGCCAGCACATCGGGACACCTGAACACTGAAGCTTTCTTT.

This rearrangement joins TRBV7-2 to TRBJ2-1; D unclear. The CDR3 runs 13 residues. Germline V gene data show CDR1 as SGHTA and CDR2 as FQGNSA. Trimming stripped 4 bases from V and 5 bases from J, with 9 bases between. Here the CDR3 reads CASSSWTHNEQFF. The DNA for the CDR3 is TGTGCCAGCAGCTCTTGGACCCACAATGAGCAGTTCTTC.

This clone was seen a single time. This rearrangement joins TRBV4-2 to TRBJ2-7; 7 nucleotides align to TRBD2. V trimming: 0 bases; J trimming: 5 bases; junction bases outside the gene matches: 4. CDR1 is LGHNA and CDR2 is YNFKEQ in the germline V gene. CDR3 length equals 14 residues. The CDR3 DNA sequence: TGTGCCAGCAGCCAAGAGGCCGGGAGGAACGAGCAGTACTTC. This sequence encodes CASSQEAGRNEQYF.

The CDR3 DNA is TGTGCCAGCAGCCTAATTGGACAGGGCTACGAGCAGTACTTC. Residues: CASSLIGQGYEQYF. This rearrangement joins TRBV28 to TRBJ2-7; TRBD1 aligns across 8 bases. V shed 6 bases, J shed 3 bases, and the junction held 7 bases outside the gene matches. Germline values: CDR1 MDHEN, CDR2 SYDVKM. This CDR3 spans 14 amino acids. The full variable domain, completed using reference TRBV28 and TRBJ2-7, is DVKVTQSSRYLVKRTGEKVFLECVQDMDHENMFWYRQDPGLGLRLIYFSYDVKMKEKGDIPEGYSVSREKKERFSLILESASTNQTSMYLCASSLIGQGYEQYFGPGTRLTVT.